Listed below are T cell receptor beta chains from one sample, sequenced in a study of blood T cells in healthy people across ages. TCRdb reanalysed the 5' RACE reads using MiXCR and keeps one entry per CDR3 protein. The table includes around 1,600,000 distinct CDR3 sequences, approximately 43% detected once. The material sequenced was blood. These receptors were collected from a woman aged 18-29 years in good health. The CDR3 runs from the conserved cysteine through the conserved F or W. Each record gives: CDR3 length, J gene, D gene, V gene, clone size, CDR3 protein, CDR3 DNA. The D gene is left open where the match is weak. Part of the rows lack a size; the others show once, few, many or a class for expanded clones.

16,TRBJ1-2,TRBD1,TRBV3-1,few,CASSPQIGQGDYGYTF,TGTGCCAGCAGCCCACAAATCGGACAGGGTGACTATGGCTACACCTTC
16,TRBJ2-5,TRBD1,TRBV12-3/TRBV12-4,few,CASSNAQTGSEETQYF,TGTGCCAGCAGTAACGCCCAGACAGGGTCCGAAGAGACCCAGTACTTC
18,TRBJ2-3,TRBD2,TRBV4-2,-,CASSLLVAGGPGTDTQYF,TGTGCCAGCAGCCTTTTGGTAGCGGGAGGGCCGGGCACAGATACGCAGTATTTT
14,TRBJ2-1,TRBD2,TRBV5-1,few,CASSLSGGPYEQFF,TGCGCCAGCAGCTTGTCGGGAGGGCCCTATGAGCAGTTCTTC
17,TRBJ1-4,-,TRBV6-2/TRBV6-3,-,CASSYSSGGRRNEKLFF,TGTGCCAGCAGTTACTCGAGTGGGGGACGGAGGAATGAAAAACTGTTTTTT
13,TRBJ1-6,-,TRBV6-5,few,CASSYSMGSTLHF,TGTGCCAGCAGTTACTCGATGGGGAGCACCCTCCACTTT
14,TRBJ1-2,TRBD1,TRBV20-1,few,CSASLRDRGYGYTF,TGCAGTGCTTCCTTGCGGGACAGGGGCTATGGCTACACCTTC
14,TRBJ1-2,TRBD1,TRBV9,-,CVSSSRDSNYGYTF,TGTGTCAGCAGCTCACGGGACAGCAACTATGGCTACACCTTC
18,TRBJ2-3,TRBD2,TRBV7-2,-,CASSLLPGSGGGADTQYF,TGTGCCAGCAGCTTACTACCGGGTAGCGGGGGAGGTGCAGATACGCAGTATTTT
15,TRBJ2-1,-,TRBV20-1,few,CSARAADYGSYEQFF,TGCAGTGCTAGAGCCGCGGACTACGGATCCTATGAGCAGTTCTTC
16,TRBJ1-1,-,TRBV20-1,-,CSAKGPVTEFFGEAFF,TGCAGTGCTAAAGGGCCGGTCACGGAGTTTTTCGGTGAAGCTTTCTTT
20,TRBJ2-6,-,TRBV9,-,CASSVGRDSAASSGANVLTF,TGTGCCAGCAGCGTAGGGAGGGATAGCGCTGCATCCTCTGGGGCCAACGTCCTGACTTTC
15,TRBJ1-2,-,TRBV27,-,CASSPDRSANYGYTF,TGTGCCAGCAGTCCAGACAGGTCCGCTAACTATGGCTACACCTTC
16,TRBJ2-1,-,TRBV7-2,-,CASSLEAGSSYNEQFF,TGTGCCAGCAGCTTAGAAGCAGGGAGCTCCTACAATGAGCAGTTCTTC
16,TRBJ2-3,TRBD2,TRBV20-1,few,CSAPGGLAGRPDTQYF,TGCAGTGCTCCGGGGGGGCTAGCGGGGAGGCCAGATACGCAGTATTTT
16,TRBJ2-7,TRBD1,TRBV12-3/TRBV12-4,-,CASSTSPGTVSYEQYF,TGTGCCAGCAGCACCTCGCCCGGGACAGTTTCCTACGAGCAGTACTTC
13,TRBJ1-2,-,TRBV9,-,CASSQAGPAGYTF,TGTGCCAGCAGCCAGGCGGGGCCCGCGGGCTACACCTTC
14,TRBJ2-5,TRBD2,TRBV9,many,CASSVAGGKETQYF,TGTGCCAGCAGCGTAGCCGGGGGGAAAGAGACCCAGTACTTC
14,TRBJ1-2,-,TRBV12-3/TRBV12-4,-,CASLPRRDIDGYTF,TGTGCCAGCCTTCCCCGGAGGGACATAGATGGCTACACCTTC
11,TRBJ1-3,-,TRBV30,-,CAWSTGNTIYF,TGTGCCTGGTCGACCGGAAACACCATATATTTT
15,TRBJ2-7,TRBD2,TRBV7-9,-,CVSTPRGSGDYEQYF,TGTGTCAGCACCCCTAGGGGTAGCGGGGACTACGAGCAGTACTTC
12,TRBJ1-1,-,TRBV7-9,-,CASRDGSTEAFF,TGTGCCAGCAGGGACGGGTCCACTGAAGCTTTCTTT